This T cell receptor (beta chain) stems from a study of Tregs in tolerant kidney transplant recipients. Notes on the study in general: Findings come from small patient numbers and require larger validation.

Turning to this clone: Antigen: not known. With the read ending 3 residues before the CDR3 end, the germline J gene is used to fill in that end.

Sequencing was performed with immunoSEQ multiplex PCR; in TCRdb, only in-frame clones are kept and a portion is missing. The sample data list approximately 52,000 clones. This CDR3 region has 13 residues. The trim removed 0 bases at V and 6 bases at J, leaving 2 bases unmatched. The V gene's germline CDR1 is GTSNPN and CDR2 SVGIG (reference sequence). The V call is TRBV30, the J call TRBJ1-1; 9 nucleotides align to TRBD1. The material was CD4+ T cells from blood, obtained before the transplant. The TCR sequence derives from a human donor who received a combined kidney and bone marrow transplant. The CDR3 bases that were read are TGTGCCTGGAGTGTAGGGACAGGGTCTGAA. Encoded protein: CAWSVGTGSE. The entire CDR3 protein reads CAWSVGTGSEAFF.